In its sample, the clone carrying this TCR beta chain was seen a few times. Its antigen is unidentified. This sample stems from a study of T cell repertoires in cytomegalovirus infection. Study at large: Well-studied HLA-B-restricted CMV epitopes were used in the study alongside recently identified HLA-C-restricted ones. Based on public TCR beta signatures, there were indications of CMV infection and of a matching HLA type.

A single record per CDR3 protein comes from TCRdb applying MiXCR to the reads. The table has around 340,000 distinct CDR3 sequences, about 27% seen once. In germline, CDR1 is LNHDA, CDR2 SQIVND (reference sequence). This CDR3 contains 16 residues. With 3 bases removed from V and 0 bases from J, the gap between germline ends came to 14 bases. Notes on the study in general: Accumulated public TCR beta family frequency recognized individuals carrying CMV together with the relevant HLA. What dominated the ex vivo response were HLA-C-restricted CMV-specific TCR beta clonotypes.

The chain links TRBV19 to TRBJ1-2; D is undetermined. The sequence came from a human donor in good health (CMV status not recorded). Some clones in this sample may be carry-over from other donors' samples. Sequenced material: cultured PBMCs, taken from culture after CMV antigen stimulation. CDR3 in DNA: TGTGCCAGTAGTATCCACCCACGGGAAGCTAACTATGGCTACACCTTC. Its translation is CASSIHPREANYGYTF.